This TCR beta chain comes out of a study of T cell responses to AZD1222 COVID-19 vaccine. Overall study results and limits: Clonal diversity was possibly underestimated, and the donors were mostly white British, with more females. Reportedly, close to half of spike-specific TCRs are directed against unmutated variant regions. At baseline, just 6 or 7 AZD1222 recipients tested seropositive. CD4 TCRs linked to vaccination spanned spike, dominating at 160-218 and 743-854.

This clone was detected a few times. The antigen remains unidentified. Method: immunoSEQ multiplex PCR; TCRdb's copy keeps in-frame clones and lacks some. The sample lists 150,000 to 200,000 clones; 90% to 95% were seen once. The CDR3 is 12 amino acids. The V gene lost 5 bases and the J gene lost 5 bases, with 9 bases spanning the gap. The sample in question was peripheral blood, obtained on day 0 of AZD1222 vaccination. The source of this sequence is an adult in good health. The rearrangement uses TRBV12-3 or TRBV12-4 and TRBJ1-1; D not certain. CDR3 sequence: CASSPPLTEAFF. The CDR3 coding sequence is TGTGCCAGCAGTCCTCCATTAACTGAAGCTTTCTTT.